This TCR beta chain emerged from a study of T cell responses to AZD1222 COVID-19 vaccine. Whole-study findings and limits: Spike-wide coverage was observed for vaccine-associated CD4 TCRs, with dominant responses at 160-218 and 743-854.

The data were produced by immunoSEQ multiplex PCR, yet TCRdb's version contains in-frame clones alone and is incomplete. The table records more than 250,000 clones, roughly 93% of them present only once. The germline V and J ends were trimmed by 3 bases and 14 bases, with 14 bases remaining between them. The CDR3 has 13 residues. Germline V gene lookup returns CDR1 LNHNV and CDR2 YYDKDF (reference sequence). With respect to this clone: Its matching antigen is unknown.

The source material was peripheral blood, sampled on day 0 of AZD1222 vaccination. This chain links TRBV15 with TRBJ1-6; D is unclear. The sequence came from an adult in good health. The chain's CDR3 is CATSSETVGALHF. The CDR3 DNA reads as TGTGCCACCAGCAGCGAGACCGTTGGGGCCCTCCACTTT.